This TCR beta chain was found in a study of blood T cell repertoires in COVID-19. Study-level information: Researchers got acute and convalescent COVID-19 samples from the United States, Italy and Spain. T cells, B-cell-depleted T cells, or PBMCs supplied cDNA or gDNA.

The assay was immunoSEQ multiplex PCR, and TCRdb's table has in-frame clones only and misses some. The sample lists about 97,000 clones, around 93% occurring once. CDR3 length equals 14 residues. V lost 4 bases to trimming and J lost 2 bases, with 10 bases between them. Germline assignment: CDR1 KGHSH and CDR2 LQKENI. What was sequenced was peripheral blood. The chain employs TRBV18 and TRBJ2-3; no clear D gene. The clonotype originates from a man aged 50 to 60 with acute or convalescent COVID-19. CDR3 coding DNA: TGTGCCAGCTCACGGAGCGTGGACACAGATACGCAGTATTTT. It translates to CASSRSVDTDTQYF. Filled out from reference TRBV18 and TRBJ2-3, the complete variable domain reads NAGVMQNPRHLVRRRGQEARLRCSPMKGHSHVYWYRQLPEEGLKFMVYLQKENIIDESGMPKERFSAEFPKEGPSILRIQQVVRGDSAAYFCASSRSVDTDTQYFGPGTRLTVL.